These 20 T cell receptor beta chains originate from one sample sequenced in a study of shared T cell receptors in the human thymus. Here immunoSEQ multiplex PCR was the method, and the copy in TCRdb shows in-frame clones only, minus some. The data contain some 700,000 clones, 70% to 90% of them singletons. The sample also formed part of further work on human thymus T cells.

The sequencing sample was made of thymocytes. These receptors were collected from a boy in the first two years of life with a congenital heart defect.

This clone was seen only a few times. The chain joins TRBV15 to TRBJ2-1; tentative D call: TRBD2 (6 bases). Germline V CDR1 and CDR2: LNHNV, YYDKDF (reference sequence). Deletions cut 0 bases from V and 0 bases from J, with 15 bases between. The CDR3 is 18 amino acids. As DNA, the CDR3 is TGTGCCACCAGCAGAGATCGGCCTCCCGGGAGCTCCTACAATGAGCAGTTCTTC. This encodes CATSRDRPPGSSYNEQFF.

The chain carries TRBV28 and TRBJ2-5; 7 positions agree with TRBD1. CDR1 and CDR2 (germline): MDHEN, SYDVKM. The length of the CDR3 is 17 residues. V lost 2 bases, J lost 2 bases, and 11 bases stayed unmatched. The DNA for the CDR3 is TGTGCCAGCAGTTTAAATACCTCTCGGGACAGACAAGAGACCCAGTACTTC. This codes for CASSLNTSRDRQETQYF.

This chain connects TRBV9 to TRBJ2-6, with 9 nucleotides matching TRBD2. CDR1 is SGDLS, CDR2 YYNGEE, per germline. CDR3 length: 18 residues. V shed 5 bases and J 0 bases; nucleotides not matched to a gene: 9. For the CDR3, the DNA is TGTGCCAGCAGAAGCGGGGTAGCGGGGGTCTCTGGGGCCAACGTCCTGACTTTC. This encodes CASRSGVAGVSGANVLTF.

This chain joins TRBV4-3 and TRBJ1-1, with unresolved D. From germline, CDR1 is LGHNA and CDR2 YSLEER. V lost 1 base, J lost 11 bases, and 20 bases lay in between. CDR3 length: 15 residues. The CDR3 DNA follows: TGCGCCAGCAGCCAAGCGCGGAGCACGCGGCTGAAGGCTTTCTTT. Amino acids: CASSQARSTRLKAFF.

The V call is TRBV4-1, the J call TRBJ2-7; 9 bases map to TRBD2. Germline V gene lookup returns CDR1 MGHRA and CDR2 YSYEKL. The CDR3 loop spans 17 amino acids. Unmatched junction bases numbered 12, after V lost 1 base and J lost 5 bases. The CDR3 reads CASSQVRELAGSDEQYF. The DNA of the CDR3 is TGCGCCAGCAGCCAAGTTCGAGAGCTAGCGGGATCAGACGAGCAGTACTTC.

The V gene is TRBV5-1, the J gene TRBJ2-3; 10 bases fit TRBD2. Germline V CDR1 and CDR2: SGHRS, YFSETQ. The V gene end was trimmed by 0 bases and the J gene end by 2 bases; junction bases not matched to a gene: 9. The CDR3 contains 18 residues. The CDR3 reads CASSLVLAGEDSTDTQYF. The CDR3 DNA is TGCGCCAGCAGCTTGGTTCTAGCGGGAGAGGATTCCACAGATACGCAGTATTTT. The full variable domain, in which reference TRBV5-1 and TRBJ2-3 provide the parts outside the CDR3, is KAGVTQTPRYLIKTRGQQVTLSCSPISGHRSVSWYQQTPGQGLQFLFEYFSETQRNKGNFPGRFSGRQFSNSRSEMNVSTLELGDSALYLCASSLVLAGEDSTDTQYFGPGTRLTVL.

The chain joins TRBV5-4 to TRBJ1-2; 8 nucleotides match TRBD1. The V gene's germline CDR1 is SGHNT and CDR2 YYREEE (reference sequence). J was trimmed by 13 bases and V by 4 bases; bases with no gene match: 6. This CDR3 is 11 amino acids long. The CDR3 spells CASSRDRGATF. The CDR3 DNA reads as TGTGCCAGCAGCCGCGACAGGGGAGCCACCTTC.

This CDR3 is CASSLSGPSRGYTF. The CDR3 DNA is TGTGCCAGCAGTTTATCTGGGCCTTCTCGGGGCTACACCTTC. The J gene is TRBJ1-2, the V gene TRBV27; D is unresolved. Germline CDR1 MNHEY, CDR2 SMNVEV (reference sequence). This CDR3 is built from 14 residues. Trimming took 0 bases from V and 8 from J, leaving 13 bases between them.

The chain joins TRBV7-9 to TRBJ2-6; D possibly corresponds to TRBD1 (6 bases). The V end lost 2 bases, the J end lost 2 bases, and 13 bases lay between the germline ends. The CDR3 totals 17 residues. Per germline, CDR1 SEHNR and CDR2 FQNEAQ (reference sequence). CDR3 protein: CASSLKPGTPGANVLTF. The CDR3 DNA reads as TGTGCCAGCAGCTTAAAACCCGGGACACCTGGGGCCAACGTCCTGACTTTC.

The chain combines TRBV4-1 with TRBJ2-7; D is perhaps TRBD2 (6 bases). With 0 bases removed from V and 9 bases from J, the gap between germline ends came to 21 bases. Germline CDR1 is MGHRA and CDR2 is YSYEKL. The CDR3 runs 16 residues. The CDR3 region is CASSQEAVPGEESQYF. CDR3 bases: TGCGCCAGCAGCCAAGAGGCGGTACCGGGGGAGGAATCGCAGTACTTC.

CDR3 sequence: CASSFGDPGLAGGYNEQFF. The DNA for the CDR3 is TGTGCCAGCAGCTTTGGCGACCCCGGACTAGCGGGAGGGTACAATGAGCAGTTCTTC. J is TRBJ2-1 and V is TRBV5-6, with TRBD2 matching 15 bases. The germline V gene has CDR1 SGHDT and CDR2 YYEEEE. The V gene end was trimmed by 2 bases and the J gene end by 4 bases; junction bases not matched to a gene: 10. The CDR3 sequence is 19 residues long.

V usage is TRBV19 and J usage is TRBJ2-3; perhaps TRBD1 as D (7 bases). The CDR3 is 16 amino acids. The germline V gene has CDR1 LNHDA and CDR2 SQIVND (reference sequence). Trimming pared 8 bases from V and 3 bases from J, leaving 21 bases between. CDR3 residues: CASSPPQGRRTDTQYF. The CDR3 nucleotides read TGTGCCAGTTCTCCCCCACAGGGGAGGCGGACAGATACGCAGTATTTT.

This rearrangement joins TRBV6-1 to TRBJ1-4; no clear D gene. This CDR3 region has 15 residues. Germline assignment: CDR1 MNHNS and CDR2 SASEGT. V shed 2 bases and J shed 5 bases, with 12 bases lying between them. Written as DNA, the CDR3 is TGTGCCAGCAGTGAATGGGCAGGCCGCAATGAAAAACTGTTTTTT. Residues: CASSEWAGRNEKLFF.

This clone was seen a handful of times. The V and J genes are TRBV28 and TRBJ2-3; 7 positions match TRBD1. V was pared by 2 bases and J by 0 bases, with 5 bases of the junction left unmatched. Germline V gene sequence: CDR1 MDHEN, CDR2 SYDVKM. The length of the CDR3 is 16 residues. For the CDR3, the DNA is TGTGCCAGCAGTTTAGTGGACAGGCATAGCACAGATACGCAGTATTTT. Translation gives CASSLVDRHSTDTQYF.

The chain carries TRBV28 and TRBJ1-2, with D possibly being TRBD1 (6 bases). This CDR3 spans 13 amino acids. Germline lookup yields CDR1 MDHEN and CDR2 SYDVKM. V was shortened by 5 bases and J by 4 bases, with 11 bases between the two germline ends. This chain's CDR3 is CASSLGQIYGYTF. CDR3 coding DNA: TGTGCCAGCAGTCTTGGACAGATCTATGGCTACACCTTC.

Regarding this clone: The same CDR3 also results from other DNA sequences found in this sample. The V call is TRBV9, the J call TRBJ2-4; 16 positions agree with TRBD2. CDR3 size: 16 residues. The V gene end was trimmed by 5 bases and the J gene end by 5 bases; junction bases not matched to a gene: 4. Germline V lookup: CDR1 SGDLS, CDR2 YYNGEE. The CDR3 sequence is CASSVGLAGGENIQYF. CDR3 nucleotides: TGTGCCAGCAGTGTGGGACTAGCGGGAGGGGAAAACATTCAGTACTTC.

Only one count was recorded for this clone. The chain uses TRBV7-8 and TRBJ1-5; D is ambiguous. V was clipped by 0 bases and J by 5 bases, with 14 bases between them. The CDR3 runs to 16 residues. Per the germline V gene, CDR1 is SGHVS and CDR2 is FQNEAQ. The CDR3 here is CASSLAIPGWDQPQHF. The CDR3 coding sequence is TGTGCCAGCAGCTTAGCGATTCCGGGATGGGATCAGCCCCAGCATTTT. The full variable domain, its missing parts supplied by reference TRBV7-8 and TRBJ1-5, is GAGVSQSPRYKVAKRGQDVALRCDPISGHVSLFWYQQALGQGPEFLTYFQNEAQLDKSGLPSDRFFAERPEGSVSTLKIQRTQQEDSAVYLCASSLAIPGWDQPQHFGDGTRLSIL.

This clone has a single count. This chain uses TRBV27 with TRBJ2-7; 7 nucleotides match TRBD2. Trimming removed 2 bases from V and 5 bases from J; junction bases left unmatched: 12. The CDR3 consists of 16 residues. Germline CDR1 is MNHEY and CDR2 is SMNVEV (reference sequence). The CDR3 bases are TGTGCCAGCAGTTTAACGGGAGGTTCACCGGGCCACGAGCAGTACTTC. Translating it yields CASSLTGGSPGHEQYF.

The chain has TRBV5-1 and TRBJ1-2, with D unclear. Germline values: CDR1 SGHRS, CDR2 YFSETQ. Trimming took off 7 bases at V and 4 bases at J, with 17 bases between the two ends. The CDR3 loop spans 14 amino acids. CDR3 amino acids: CASGLPRTGYGYTF. As DNA, the CDR3 is TGCGCCAGCGGACTTCCCAGGACGGGCTATGGCTACACCTTC.

The V and J genes are TRBV11-3 and TRBJ2-7; D not certain. The V end lost 0 bases, the J end lost 6 bases, and 18 bases lay between the germline ends. The CDR3 sequence is 16 residues long. In germline, CDR1 is SGHNT, CDR2 YENEEA. The CDR3 loop reads CASSLDSGSQPGEQYF. In nucleotides, the CDR3 is TGTGCCAGCAGCTTAGACAGTGGCAGCCAACCAGGCGAGCAGTACTTC. The complete variable domain, with remaining parts taken from reference TRBV11-3 and TRBJ2-7, reads EAGVVQSPRYKIIEKKQPVAFWCNPISGHNTLYWYLQNLGQGPELLIRYENEEAVDDSQLPKDRFSAERLKGVDSTLKIQPAELGDSAVYLCASSLDSGSQPGEQYFGPGTRLTVT.